The clone carrying this T cell receptor (beta chain) showed up many times. This entry belongs to a study of molecular identifiers for immune sequencing clone quantification. Study overall: In replicates, the authors split RNA from approximately 20,000 or 100,000 naive CD8 cells five ways and sequenced four.

Both previously described methods and listed TCR primers were employed to make bulk TCR libraries. One entry per CDR3 protein, called by TCRdb with MiXCR from the PCR reads. The repertoire includes over 600,000 distinct CDR3 sequences, 15% to 20% of them detected once, and roughly 0.85% sits in the top ten. Per the germline V gene, CDR1 is LGHNA and CDR2 is YSLEER. Trimming at V came to 3 bases and at J to 1 base, leaving 13 bases not matched to a gene. CDR3 length: 18 residues. Preparation of naive CD8 libraries involved roughly 19,000 to 1,100,000 sorted cells and 10%, 30% or 50% RNA. The authors gated naive CD8 T cells as CD8+CD4-CCR7+CD45RA+ for sorting.

The TCR comes from a human donor in good health. Some libraries in this study had Jurkat cell RNA spiked in. This chain connects TRBV4-3 to TRBJ1-1, with 8 bases matching TRBD1. The specimen sequenced was naive CD8+ T cells from blood, with Jurkat cell RNA spiked in. The subset denotes: FACS-sorted CD8+CD4-CCR7+CD45RA+ naive T cells. CDR3 DNA sequence: TGCGCCAGCAGCCAGGGAGGTTGGCCCCAGGGGGCGAACACTGAAGCTTTCTTT. Its translation: CASSQGGWPQGANTEAFF.